This T cell receptor beta chain was sequenced in a study of cytomegalovirus exposure and HLA in healthy donors. Overall study context: Counted in an early data release were some 81 million unique TCRs from HLA-typed donors.

Study-level findings and limits: Reportedly, cytomegalovirus status was diagnosed with high sensitivity and specificity. An apparent linkage of common viral pathogens to several of the most significant clusters emerged in a later analysis. Among donors in an Asian-associated ancestry cluster, a later analysis reportedly found fewer N-insertions than the roughly 700-donor mean.

The study ran its PCR with 60 Vbeta and 13 Jbeta primers. Sequencing was performed with immunoSEQ multiplex PCR; in TCRdb, only in-frame clones are kept and a portion is missing. This table holds about 180,000 clones, over 75% found once. The ends were cut back, 6 bases at V and 1 base at J, with 15 bases in the middle. This CDR3 comprises 15 residues. CDR1 and CDR2 (germline): SGHNT, YYREEE (reference sequence). Points on this clone: Antigen: not known. Likely a read error: the CDR3 ends without its conserved phenylalanine or tryptophan.

The sequencing input was PBMCs. The receptor was isolated from a man between 60 and 75 years old in good health and CMV-seronegative. This chain joins TRBV5-4 and TRBJ2-3; D is possibly TRBD1 (6 bases). CDR3 DNA sequence: TGTGCCAGCACGATGGGGCAGGGGCGCACAGATACGCAGTATTCT. It encodes CASTMGQGRTDTQYS.